The following is a TCR beta chain sequence with its context. These data originate in a study of blood T cell repertoires in COVID-19. Overall study context: Samples taken during acute and convalescent COVID-19 were collected in the United States, Italy and Spain. T cells, B-cell-depleted T cells, or PBMCs provided the cDNA or gDNA that served as material.

Data came from immunoSEQ multiplex PCR; TCRdb stores just in-frame clones and leaves some out. The table records roughly 180,000 clones, around 84% of them present only once. The germline V gene has CDR1 MNHEY and CDR2 SMNVEV (reference sequence). The CDR3 totals 13 residues. Trimming shortened V by 0 bases and J by 5 bases, and 8 bases separated the two germline ends. What was sequenced was peripheral blood. The receptor was isolated from a woman aged 45-65 years with COVID-19, enrolled during active disease. The V call is TRBV27, the J call TRBJ2-7; D is uncertain. The CDR3 loop reads CASSLSIGHEQYF. The CDR3 bases are TGTGCCAGCAGTTTATCGATTGGGCACGAGCAGTACTTC.